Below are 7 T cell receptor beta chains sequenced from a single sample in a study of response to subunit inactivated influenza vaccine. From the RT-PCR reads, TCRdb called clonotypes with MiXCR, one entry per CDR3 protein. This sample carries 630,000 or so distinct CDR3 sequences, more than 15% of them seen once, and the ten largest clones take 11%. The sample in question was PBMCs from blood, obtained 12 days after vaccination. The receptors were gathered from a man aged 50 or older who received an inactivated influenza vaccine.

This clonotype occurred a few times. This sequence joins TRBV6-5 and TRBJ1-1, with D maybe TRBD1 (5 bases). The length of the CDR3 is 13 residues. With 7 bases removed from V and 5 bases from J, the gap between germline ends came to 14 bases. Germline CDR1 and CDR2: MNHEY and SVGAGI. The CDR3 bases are TGTGCCAGCATTACGGGGGGAGGTACTGAAGCTTTCTTT. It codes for CASITGGGTEAFF.

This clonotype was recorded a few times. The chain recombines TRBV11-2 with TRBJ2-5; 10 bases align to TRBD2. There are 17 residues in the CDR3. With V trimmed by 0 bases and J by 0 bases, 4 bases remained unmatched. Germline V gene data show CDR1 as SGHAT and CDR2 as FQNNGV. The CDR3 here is CASSLDLAGAYQETQYF. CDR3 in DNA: TGTGCCAGCAGCTTAGATCTAGCGGGGGCCTACCAAGAGACCCAGTACTTC.

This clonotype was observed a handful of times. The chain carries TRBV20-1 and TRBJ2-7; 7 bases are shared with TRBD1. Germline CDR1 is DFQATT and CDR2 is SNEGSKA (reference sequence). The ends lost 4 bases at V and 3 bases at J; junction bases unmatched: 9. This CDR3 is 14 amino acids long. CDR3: CSATVLDRLYEQYF. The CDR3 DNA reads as TGCAGTGCTACAGTTTTGGACAGGCTCTACGAGCAGTACTTC.

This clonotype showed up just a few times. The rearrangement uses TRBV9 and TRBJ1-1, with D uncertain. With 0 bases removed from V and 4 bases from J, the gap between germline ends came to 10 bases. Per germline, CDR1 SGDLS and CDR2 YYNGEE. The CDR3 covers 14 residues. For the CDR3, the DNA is TGTGCCAGCAGCGTAGCAGACATCGGCACTGAAGCTTTCTTT. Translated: CASSVADIGTEAFF.

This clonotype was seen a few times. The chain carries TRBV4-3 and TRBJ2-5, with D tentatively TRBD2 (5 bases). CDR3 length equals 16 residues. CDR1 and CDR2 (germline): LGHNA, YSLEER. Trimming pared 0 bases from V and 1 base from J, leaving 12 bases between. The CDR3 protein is CASSQDFDYRQETQYF. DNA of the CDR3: TGCGCCAGCAGCCAAGACTTCGACTACCGCCAAGAGACCCAGTACTTC.

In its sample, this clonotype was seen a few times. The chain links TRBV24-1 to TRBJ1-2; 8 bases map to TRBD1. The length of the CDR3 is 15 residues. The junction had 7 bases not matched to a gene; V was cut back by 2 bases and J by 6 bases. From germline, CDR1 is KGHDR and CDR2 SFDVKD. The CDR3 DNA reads TGTGCCACCAGTGATTCTAGGACAGGGAGGCATGGCTACACCTTC. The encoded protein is CATSDSRTGRHGYTF.

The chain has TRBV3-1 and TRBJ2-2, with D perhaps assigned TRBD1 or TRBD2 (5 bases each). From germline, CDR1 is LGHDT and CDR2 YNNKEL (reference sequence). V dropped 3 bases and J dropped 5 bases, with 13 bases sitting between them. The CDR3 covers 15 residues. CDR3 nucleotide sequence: TGTGCCAGCAGCCATGGGGACCCTAAAACCGGGGAGCTGTTTTTT. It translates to CASSHGDPKTGELFF.